The present entry profiles one TCR beta chain with its context. This sample stems from a study of blood T cell repertoires in COVID-19. Study context: From the United States, Italy and Spain came samples of acute and convalescent COVID-19. PBMCs, B-cell-depleted T cells, or T cells were the source of the cDNA or gDNA that made up the material.

Profiled with immunoSEQ multiplex PCR; TCRdb holds only in-frame clones, not every one. The data hold roughly 140,000 clones, with 75% to 90% observed a single time. Sequencing was performed on peripheral blood. The receptor's source is a man between 65 and 85 years old who had recovered from COVID-19.

CDR3 nucleotide sequence: TGCGCCAGCAGCCAAGTTTGGGGCACTGGCAATCAGCCCCAGCATTTT. Translating it yields CASSQVWGTGNQPQHF. J is TRBJ1-5 and V is TRBV4-1; possibly TRBD1 for D (5 bases). CDR1 is MGHRA and CDR2 is YSYEKL in the germline V gene. V was trimmed by 1 base and J by 2 bases, leaving 12 bases between them. The CDR3 covers 16 residues.